This T cell receptor beta chain was profiled in a study of OX40 agonist ivuxolimab in advanced cancers. Looking at the study overall: About 40% of patients had received prior checkpoint inhibitor therapy.

Blood was sampled at baseline, cycle 4 day 1, and cycle 7 day 1. A note on this clone: What it binds is unknown.

Broader study findings: There were also nonresponders showing low normalized T-cell clonal expansion. The study did not work out the antigen specificity of the expanded peripheral T cells.

Sequencing was performed with immunoSEQ multiplex PCR; in TCRdb, only in-frame clones are kept and a portion is missing. In the table there are about 78,000 clones, about four fifths of which are singletons. The CDR3 runs 18 residues. Germline CDR1 reads SGHAT; CDR2 reads FQNNGV. Trimming removed 6 bases from V and 2 bases from J; junction bases left unmatched: 15. Sequencing used CD4+ or CD8+ T cells sorted from blood, obtained in a trial of the OX40 agonist ivuxolimab. This rearrangement joins TRBV11-2 to TRBJ2-5; 10 bases match TRBD2. The clonotype comes from an adult with an advanced solid tumor such as melanoma, head and neck, liver or kidney cancer. The chain's CDR3 is CASRPEVSGGFIQETQYF. The CDR3 DNA reads as TGTGCCAGCAGACCCGAGGTTAGCGGGGGGTTTATACAAGAGACCCAGTACTTC. The whole variable domain, filled in from reference TRBV11-2 and TRBJ2-5, reads EAGVAQSPRYKIIEKRQSVAFWCNPISGHATLYWYQQILGQGPKLLIQFQNNGVVDDSQLPKDRFSAERLKGVDSTLKIQPAKLEDSAVYLCASRPEVSGGFIQETQYFGPGTRLLVL.